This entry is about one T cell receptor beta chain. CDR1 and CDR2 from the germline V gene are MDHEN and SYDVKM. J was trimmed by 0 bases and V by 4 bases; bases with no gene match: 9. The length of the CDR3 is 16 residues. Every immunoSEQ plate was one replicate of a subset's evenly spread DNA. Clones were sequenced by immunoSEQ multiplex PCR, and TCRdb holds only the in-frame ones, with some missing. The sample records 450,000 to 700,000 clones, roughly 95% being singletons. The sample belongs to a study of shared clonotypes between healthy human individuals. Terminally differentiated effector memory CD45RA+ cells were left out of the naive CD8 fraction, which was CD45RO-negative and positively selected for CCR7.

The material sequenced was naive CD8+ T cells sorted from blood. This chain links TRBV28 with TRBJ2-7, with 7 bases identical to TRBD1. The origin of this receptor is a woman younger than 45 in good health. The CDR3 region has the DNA TGTGCCAGCAGTTCGGCCGCGACAGGGATCTCCTACGAGCAGTACTTC. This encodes CASSSAATGISYEQYF.